This T cell receptor beta chain was profiled in a study of vaccination effects on CD4 cells after COVID-19. Across the whole study: The cohort was immunized with two doses of either the BNT162b2 or mRNA-1273 vaccine. Broader study findings: Vaccine- and infection-induced clones showed marked clonal contraction late following vaccination.

Some clones are missing from TCRdb's copy, which holds only in-frame ones; the method was immunoSEQ multiplex PCR. The sample holds tens of thousands of clones, around 80% seen once. For this clone: Antigen specificity is unknown.

Trimming at V came to 0 bases and at J to 5 bases, leaving 9 bases not matched to a gene. CDR3 length: 16 amino acids. Per the germline V gene, CDR1 is MNHEY and CDR2 is SVGAGI. ViraFEST used viral peptide pools to expand antigen-specific CD4+ T cells before sequencing. The culture ran for approximately 10 days, and then CD4+ T cells were isolated. By PCR, the person was confirmed to have had SARS-CoV-2 infection between March and December 2020. A pool of HIV-1 Nef peptides served as the condition for the negative control culture. IL-2 medium was substituted for half the medium on days 3 and 7. The chain has TRBV6-5 and TRBJ1-1; 7 bases are a match to TRBD1. The source was CD4+ T cells from PBMCs cultured with HIV peptides, collected before COVID-19 vaccination. The subset denotes: HIV-1 Nef peptide pool negative control/reference culture. This sequence was found in a human donor who had a prior SARS-CoV-2 infection. The CDR3 here is CASSYSKEGAATEAFF. For the CDR3, the DNA is TGTGCCAGCAGTTACTCTAAGGAGGGGGCCGCGACTGAAGCTTTCTTT.